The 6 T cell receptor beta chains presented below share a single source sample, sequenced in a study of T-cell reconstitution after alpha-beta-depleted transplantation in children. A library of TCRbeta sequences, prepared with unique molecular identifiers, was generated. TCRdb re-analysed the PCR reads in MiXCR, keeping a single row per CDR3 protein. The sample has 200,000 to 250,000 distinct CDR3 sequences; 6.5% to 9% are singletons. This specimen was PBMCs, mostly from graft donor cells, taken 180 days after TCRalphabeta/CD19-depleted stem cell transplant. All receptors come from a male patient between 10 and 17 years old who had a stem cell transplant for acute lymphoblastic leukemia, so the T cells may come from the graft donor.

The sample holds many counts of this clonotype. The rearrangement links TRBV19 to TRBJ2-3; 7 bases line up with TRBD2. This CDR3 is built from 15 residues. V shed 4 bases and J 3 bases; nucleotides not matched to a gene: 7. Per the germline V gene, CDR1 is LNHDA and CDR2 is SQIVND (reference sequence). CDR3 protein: CASSTHGRTTDTQYF. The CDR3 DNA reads TGTGCCAGTAGTACTCACGGGAGGACGACAGATACGCAGTATTTT.

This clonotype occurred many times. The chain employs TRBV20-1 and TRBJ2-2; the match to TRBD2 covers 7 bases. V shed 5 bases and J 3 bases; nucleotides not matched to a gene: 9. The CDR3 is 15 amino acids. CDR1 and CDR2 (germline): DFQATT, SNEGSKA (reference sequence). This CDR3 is CSAPARGRDTGELFF. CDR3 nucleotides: TGCAGTGCTCCGGCCCGGGGGAGGGACACCGGGGAGCTGTTTTTT.

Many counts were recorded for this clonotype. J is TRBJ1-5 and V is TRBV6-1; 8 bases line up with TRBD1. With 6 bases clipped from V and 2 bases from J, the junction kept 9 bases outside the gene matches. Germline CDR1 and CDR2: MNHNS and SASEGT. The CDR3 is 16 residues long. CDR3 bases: TGTGCCAGCAGGATTACGGGGACAGGCCGCAATCAGCCCCAGCATTTT. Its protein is CASRITGTGRNQPQHF.

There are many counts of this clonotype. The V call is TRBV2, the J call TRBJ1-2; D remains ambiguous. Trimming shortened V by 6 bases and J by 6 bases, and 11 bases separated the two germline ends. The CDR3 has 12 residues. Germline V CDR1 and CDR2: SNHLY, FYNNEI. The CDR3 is CASRPRQHGYTF. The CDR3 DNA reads TGTGCCAGCAGGCCCCGGCAACATGGCTACACCTTC. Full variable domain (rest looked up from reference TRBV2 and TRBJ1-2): EPEVTQTPSHQVTQMGQEVILRCVPISNHLYFYWYRQILGQKVEFLVSFYNNEISEKSEIFDDQFSVERPDGSNFTLKIRSTKLEDSAMYFCASRPRQHGYTFGSGTRLTVV.

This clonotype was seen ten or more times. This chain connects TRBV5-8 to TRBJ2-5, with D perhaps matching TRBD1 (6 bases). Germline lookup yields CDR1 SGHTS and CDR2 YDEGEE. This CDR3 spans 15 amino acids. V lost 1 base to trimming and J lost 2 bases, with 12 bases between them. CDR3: CASSLTRTVQETQYF. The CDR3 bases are TGTGCCAGCAGCTTGACCCGGACAGTTCAAGAGACCCAGTACTTC.

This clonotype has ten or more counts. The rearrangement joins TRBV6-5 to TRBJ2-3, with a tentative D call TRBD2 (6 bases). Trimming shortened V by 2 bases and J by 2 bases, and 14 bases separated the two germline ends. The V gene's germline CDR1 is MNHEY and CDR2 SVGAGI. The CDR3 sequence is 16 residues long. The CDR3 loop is CASSYDPGLYTDTQYF. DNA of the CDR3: TGTGCCAGCAGTTACGACCCGGGACTGTACACAGATACGCAGTATTTT.